The present TCR beta chain was sequenced within a study of T cell repertoires in cytomegalovirus infection. Study information: Public TCR beta signatures were indicative of both CMV infection and a matching HLA type.

V shed 1 base, J shed 5 bases, and the junction held 10 bases outside the gene matches. CDR1 and CDR2 (germline): SGHTA, FQGNSA. The CDR3 extends over 16 amino acids. This clonotype was recorded at least ten times. Its target is unknown. Overall study results and limits: Summed public TCR beta family frequency identified CMV carriers bearing the relevant HLA. Ex vivo, HLA-C-restricted CMV-specific TCR beta clonotypes prevailed over the rest of the response.

TCRdb recomputed calls from the reads with MiXCR, one row per CDR3 protein. The sample lists 150,000 to 200,000 distinct CDR3 sequences, 28% occurring once. This TCR was sampled from a human donor in good health (CMV status not recorded). Some clones in this sample may be carry-over from other donors' samples. Sequenced: PBMCs. The genes are TRBV7-2 and TRBJ2-5; 7 nucleotides match TRBD1. The CDR3 reads CASSLGTGMFRETQYF. The DNA for the CDR3 is TGTGCCAGCAGCTTAGGGACAGGAATGTTTAGGGAGACCCAGTACTTC.